The TCR beta chain described here comes from a study of T cells after somatic rescue of genetic block (TCRdb year 2020). Concerning the study at large: The study assessed how robust, over the long term, a T-cell system was when the system had developed through somatic rescue of a genetic block in T-cell development.

To note about this clone: Its antigen remains unidentified. It has no much larger one-base neighbor in the sample; base qualities were not kept.

The library was made by the immunoSEQ multiplex PCR assay. Entries here come from immuneACCESS through TCRdb and include only in-frame sequences with V and J called. Some clones fail to appear in such tables; in the studies checked, an unresolved V gene covers under half of the shortfall, and the cause of the remainder is unknown. The sample table holds 88,000 or so clones, of which around 89% were seen once. The leading ten clones occupy 1.5% to 2% of the sample. For CDR1 and CDR2, the germline V gene lists SGHAT and FQNNGV. Ends trimmed: V by 5 bases, J by 4 bases; bases unmatched to a gene: 13. The CDR3 runs 17 residues from the cysteine to the phenylalanine. This entry keeps only the CDR3 DNA: 51 bases, framed from base 1.

The specimen was peripheral blood mononuclear cells (PBMCs). The sequence came from a woman under 30. The receptor chain draws on TRBV11-2 and TRBJ2-2; 7 bases in the junction line up with TRBD2. The nucleotide sequence is TGTGCCAGCAGCACACCCCTCTGGAGGGAGGGCACCGGGGAGCTGTTTTTT. This yields the protein CASSTPLWREGTGELFF. The CDR3 plus the reference TRBV11-2 and TRBJ2-2 genes for the other parts give the full variable domain: EAGVAQSPRYKIIEKRQSVAFWCNPISGHATLYWYQQILGQGPKLLIQFQNNGVVDDSQLPKDRFSAERLKGVDSTLKIQPAKLEDSAVYLCASSTPLWREGTGELFFGEGSRLTVL.